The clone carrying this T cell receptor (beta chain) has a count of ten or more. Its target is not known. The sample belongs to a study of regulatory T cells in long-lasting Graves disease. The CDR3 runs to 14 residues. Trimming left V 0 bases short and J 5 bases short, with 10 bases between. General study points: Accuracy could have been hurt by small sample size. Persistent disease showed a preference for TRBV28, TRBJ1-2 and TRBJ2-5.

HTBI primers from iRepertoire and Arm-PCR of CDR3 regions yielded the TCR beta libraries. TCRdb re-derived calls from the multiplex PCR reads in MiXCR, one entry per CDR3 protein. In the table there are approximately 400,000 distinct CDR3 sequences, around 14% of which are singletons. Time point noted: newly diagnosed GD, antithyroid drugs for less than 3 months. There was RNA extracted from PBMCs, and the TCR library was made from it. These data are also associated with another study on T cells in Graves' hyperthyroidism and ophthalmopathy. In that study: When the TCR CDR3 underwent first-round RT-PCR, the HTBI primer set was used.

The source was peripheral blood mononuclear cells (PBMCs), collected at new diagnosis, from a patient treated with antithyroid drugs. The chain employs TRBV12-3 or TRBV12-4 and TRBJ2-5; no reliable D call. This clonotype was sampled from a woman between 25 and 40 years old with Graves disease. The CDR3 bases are TGTGCCAGCAGTTTAGCCCCAGCCGGGGAGACCCAGTACTTC. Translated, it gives CASSLAPAGETQYF.